Listed below are T cell receptor beta chains from one sample, sequenced in a study of cytomegalovirus exposure and HLA in healthy donors. Assay used: immunoSEQ multiplex PCR; TCRdb lists only in-frame clones, some missing. In the table there are under 200,000 clones, approximately 67% of which are singletons. The material sequenced was PBMCs. These receptors were collected from a woman between 18 and 29 years old in good health and CMV-seropositive. CDR3s include the opening cysteine and the closing phenylalanine or tryptophan. D genes are given only for firm matches. Part of the rows lack a size; the others show once, few, many or a class for expanded clones.

cdr3_nt cdr3_aa clone_size j_call v_call d_call
TGTGCCAGTAGTCCGAAAGGCCGGGACAGACGGAGCTACACCTTC CASSPKGRDRRSYTF . TRBJ1-2 TRBV19 TRBD1
TGTGCCAGCTCACCGTTCGACCTAGGTAATTCACCCCTCCACTTT CASSPFDLGNSPLHF . TRBJ1-6 TRBV18 .
TGCGCCAGCAGCCAATTCATGCAGGGGGCGGGCGAGCAGTACTTC CASSQFMQGAGEQYF . TRBJ2-7 TRBV4-3 TRBD1
TGTGCCAGCAGCGCTGGAGGGGATTTCTCTGGAAACACCATATATTTT CASSAGGDFSGNTIYF . TRBJ1-3 TRBV7-2 .
TGTGCCAGCAGTTCTTTACAGGGGATGAACACTGAAGCTTTCTTT CASSSLQGMNTEAFF . TRBJ1-1 TRBV27 TRBD1
TGTGCCAGCAGCCCACCCCGGGACAGGGGGGAGGAGACCCAGTACTTC CASSPPRDRGEETQYF . TRBJ2-5 TRBV7-9 TRBD1
TGTGCCAGCTCACCTTTCCCCTCGGACACTGAAGCTTTCTTT CASSPFPSDTEAFF . TRBJ1-1 TRBV18 .
TGTGCCAGCAGCCGGACAGGGAGTGGCTACACCTTC CASSRTGSGYTF once TRBJ1-2 TRBV2 TRBD1
TGCGCCAGCAGCCTACTGACAGGTCCCTACAATGAGCAGTTCTTC CASSLLTGPYNEQFF . TRBJ2-1 TRBV5-1 .
TGCGCCAGCAGCCCCCCCGTTACCTACGAGCAGTACTTC CASSPPVTYEQYF . TRBJ2-7 TRBV5-1 .
TGCGCCAGCAGCGTCACTGGCGGGGGGGGGAATGAGCAGTTCTTC CASSVTGGGGNEQFF . TRBJ2-1 TRBV5-1 TRBD2
TGTGCCAGCAGCTTACGTCGGGGACAGACCTTTATGAACACTGAAGCTTTCTTT CASSLRRGQTFMNTEAFF . TRBJ1-1 TRBV7-8 TRBD1